The source of this T cell receptor beta chain is a study of T cell responses to AZD1222 COVID-19 vaccine. About the research overall: Analyses pooled second doses at about 4 or about 12 weeks. Study conclusions and caveats: The repertoires were collected only after the peak T cell response. The donor group comprised mostly white British people and more females; the analysis possibly underestimated clonal diversity. Spike-specific TCR depth and breadth grew after two AZD1222 doses.

Concerning this clone: Its matching antigen is unknown.

Data came from immunoSEQ multiplex PCR; TCRdb stores just in-frame clones and leaves some out. The sample carries around 100,000 clones, about 91% recorded once. The CDR3 covers 15 residues. The germline V and J ends were trimmed by 3 bases and 0 bases, with 12 bases remaining between them. Germline CDR1 and CDR2: SEHNR and FQNEAQ (reference sequence). This clonotype originated in an adult in good health. This chain uses TRBV7-9 with TRBJ2-7, with D possibly matching TRBD2 (6 bases). The material sequenced was peripheral blood, taken on day 0 of AZD1222 vaccination. The CDR3 reads CASSFGSLSSYEQYF. The CDR3 bases are TGTGCCAGCAGCTTCGGGAGTCTATCCTCCTACGAGCAGTACTTC. The full variable domain, with the rest looked up from reference TRBV7-9 and TRBJ2-7, is DTGVSQNPRHKITKRGQNVTFRCDPISEHNRLYWYRQTLGQGPEFLTYFQNEAQLEKSRLLSDRFSAERPKGSFSTLEIQRTEQGDSAMYLCASSFGSLSSYEQYFGPGTRLTVT.